This entry is about one TCR beta chain. The V end lost 5 bases, the J end lost 2 bases, and 12 bases lay between the germline ends. The germline V gene encodes CDR1 MDHEN and CDR2 SYDVKM. The CDR3 totals 15 residues. These data come from a study of radiotherapy plus CTLA-4 blockade in lung cancer. Libraries were prepared by immunoSEQ multiplex PCR; TCRdb keeps only in-frame clonotypes and omits some of them. The sample yields 65,000 to 95,000 clones, around 86% seen once. The TCR sequence derives from a human donor with non-small cell lung cancer who had stable disease on radiotherapy plus ipilimumab. This chain joins TRBV28 and TRBJ1-4; D may be TRBD1 (6 bases). The material sequenced was peripheral blood, taken from a patient treated with radiotherapy plus ipilimumab. CDR3 amino acids: CASSPGDLTNEKLFF. The CDR3 DNA reads as TGTGCCAGCAGTCCAGGGGATTTGACTAATGAAAAACTGTTTTTT.